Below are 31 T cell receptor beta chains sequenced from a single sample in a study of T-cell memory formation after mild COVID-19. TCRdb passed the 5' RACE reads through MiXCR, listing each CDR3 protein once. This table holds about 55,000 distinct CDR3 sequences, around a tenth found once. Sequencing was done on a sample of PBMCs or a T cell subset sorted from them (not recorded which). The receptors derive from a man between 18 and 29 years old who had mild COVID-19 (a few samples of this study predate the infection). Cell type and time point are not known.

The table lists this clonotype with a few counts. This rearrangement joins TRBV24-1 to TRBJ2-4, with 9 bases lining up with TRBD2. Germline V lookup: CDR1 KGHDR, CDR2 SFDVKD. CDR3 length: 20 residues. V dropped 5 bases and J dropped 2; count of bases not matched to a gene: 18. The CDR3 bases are TGTGCCACCAGTGTAGCAGCGGGGGGCCAAATCCTCCTTTCCAAAAACATTCAGTACTTC. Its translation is CATSVAAGGQILLSKNIQYF.

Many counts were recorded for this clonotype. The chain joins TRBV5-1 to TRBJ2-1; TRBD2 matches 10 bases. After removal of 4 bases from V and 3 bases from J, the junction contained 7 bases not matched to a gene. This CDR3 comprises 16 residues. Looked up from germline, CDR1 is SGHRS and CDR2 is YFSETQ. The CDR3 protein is CASSLQTSGVYNEQFF. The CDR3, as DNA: TGCGCCAGCAGCCTCCAAACTAGCGGGGTCTACAATGAGCAGTTCTTC. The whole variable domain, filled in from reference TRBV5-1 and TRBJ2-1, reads KAGVTQTPRYLIKTRGQQVTLSCSPISGHRSVSWYQQTPGQGLQFLFEYFSETQRNKGNFPGRFSGRQFSNSRSEMNVSTLELGDSALYLCASSLQTSGVYNEQFFGPGTRLTVL.

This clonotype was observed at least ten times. The CDR3 nucleotides are TGCGCCAGCAGCCAGCTGAGGGCGGGGCCAAGAGAGCAGTACTTC. Protein sequence: CASSQLRAGPREQYF. This chain links TRBV4-3 with TRBJ2-7, with D perhaps TRBD2 (6 bases). This CDR3 comprises 15 residues. V lost 3 bases and J lost 7, with 19 bases in between. CDR1 and CDR2 (germline): LGHNA, YSLEER.

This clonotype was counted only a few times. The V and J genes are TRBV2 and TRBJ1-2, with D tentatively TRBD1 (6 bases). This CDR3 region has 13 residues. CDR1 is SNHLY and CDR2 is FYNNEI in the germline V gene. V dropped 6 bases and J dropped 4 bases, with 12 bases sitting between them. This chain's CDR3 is CASRWGGLYGYTF. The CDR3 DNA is TGTGCCAGCAGATGGGGGGGCCTCTATGGCTACACCTTC.

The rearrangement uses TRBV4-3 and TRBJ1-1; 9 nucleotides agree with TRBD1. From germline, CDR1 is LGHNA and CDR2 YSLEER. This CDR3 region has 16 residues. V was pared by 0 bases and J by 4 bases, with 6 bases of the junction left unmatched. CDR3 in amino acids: CASSQDLLTGGTEAFF. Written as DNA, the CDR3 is TGCGCCAGCAGCCAAGATTTGCTGACAGGGGGCACTGAAGCTTTCTTT.

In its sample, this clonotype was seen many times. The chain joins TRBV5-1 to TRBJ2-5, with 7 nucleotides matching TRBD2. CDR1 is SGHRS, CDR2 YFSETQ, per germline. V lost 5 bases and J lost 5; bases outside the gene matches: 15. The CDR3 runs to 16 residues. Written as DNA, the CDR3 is TGCGCCAGCAGTCGCGGTAACTCGGGGGGAATGGAGACCCAGTACTTC. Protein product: CASSRGNSGGMETQYF.

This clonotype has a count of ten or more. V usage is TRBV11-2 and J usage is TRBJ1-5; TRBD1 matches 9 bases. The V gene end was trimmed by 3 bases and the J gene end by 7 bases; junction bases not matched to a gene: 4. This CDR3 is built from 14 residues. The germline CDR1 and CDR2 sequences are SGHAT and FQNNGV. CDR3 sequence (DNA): TGTGCCAGCAGCTTGGACAGGGGAGGACAGCCCCAGCATTTT. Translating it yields CASSLDRGGQPQHF.

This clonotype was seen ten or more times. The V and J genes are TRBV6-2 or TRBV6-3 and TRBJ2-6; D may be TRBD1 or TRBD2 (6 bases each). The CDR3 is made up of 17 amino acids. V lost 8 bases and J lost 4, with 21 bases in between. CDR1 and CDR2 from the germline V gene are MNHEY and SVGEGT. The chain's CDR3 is CASSRMPGARGANVLTF. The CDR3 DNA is TGTGCCAGCTCCAGAATGCCGGGGGCGAGAGGGGCCAACGTCCTGACTTTC.

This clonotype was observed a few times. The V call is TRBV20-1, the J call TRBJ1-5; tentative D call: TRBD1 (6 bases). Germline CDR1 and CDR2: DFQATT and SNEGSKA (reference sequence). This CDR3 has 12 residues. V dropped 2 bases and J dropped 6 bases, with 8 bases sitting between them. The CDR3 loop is CSARQGSQPQHF. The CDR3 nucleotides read TGCAGTGCTAGACAGGGGAGTCAGCCCCAGCATTTT.

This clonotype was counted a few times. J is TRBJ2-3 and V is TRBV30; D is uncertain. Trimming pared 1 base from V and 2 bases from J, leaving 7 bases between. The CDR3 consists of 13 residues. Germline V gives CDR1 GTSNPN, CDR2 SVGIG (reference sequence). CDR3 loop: CAWSGGNTDTQYF. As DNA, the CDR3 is TGTGCCTGGAGTGGGGGAAACACAGATACGCAGTATTTT.

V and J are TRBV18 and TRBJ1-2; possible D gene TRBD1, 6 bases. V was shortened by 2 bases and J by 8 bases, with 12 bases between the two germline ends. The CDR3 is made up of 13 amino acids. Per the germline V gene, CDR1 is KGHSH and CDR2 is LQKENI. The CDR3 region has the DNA TGTGCCAGCTCACCAAACCGCCAGGGGGGCTACACCTTC. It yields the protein CASSPNRQGGYTF.

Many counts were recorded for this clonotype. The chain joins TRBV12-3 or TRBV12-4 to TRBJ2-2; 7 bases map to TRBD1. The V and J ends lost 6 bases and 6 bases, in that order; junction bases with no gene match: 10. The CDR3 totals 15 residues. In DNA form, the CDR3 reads TGTGCCAGCAGCAAGGGGCGGCAGGGGGCCGGGGAGCTGTTTTTT. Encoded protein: CASSKGRQGAGELFF.

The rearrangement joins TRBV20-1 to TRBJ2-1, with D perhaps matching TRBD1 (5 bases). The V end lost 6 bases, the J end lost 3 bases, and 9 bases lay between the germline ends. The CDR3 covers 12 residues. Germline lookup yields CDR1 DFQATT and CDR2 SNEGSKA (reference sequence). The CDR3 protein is CSAGVLYNEQFF. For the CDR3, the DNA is TGCAGTGCAGGGGTCCTCTACAATGAGCAGTTCTTC.

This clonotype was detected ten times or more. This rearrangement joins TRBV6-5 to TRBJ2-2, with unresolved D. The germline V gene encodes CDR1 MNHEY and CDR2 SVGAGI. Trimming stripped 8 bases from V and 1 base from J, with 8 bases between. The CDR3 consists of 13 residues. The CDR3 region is CASGRQNTGELFF. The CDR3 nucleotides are TGTGCCAGCGGACGTCAGAACACCGGGGAGCTGTTTTTT.

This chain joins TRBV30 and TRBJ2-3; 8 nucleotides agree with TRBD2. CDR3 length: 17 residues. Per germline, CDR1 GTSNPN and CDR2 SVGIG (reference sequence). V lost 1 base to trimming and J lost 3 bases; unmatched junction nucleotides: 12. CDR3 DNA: TGTGCCTGGAGTGCCCCCAGAGCGGGGGAAGGGACAGATACGCAGTATTTT. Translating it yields CAWSAPRAGEGTDTQYF.

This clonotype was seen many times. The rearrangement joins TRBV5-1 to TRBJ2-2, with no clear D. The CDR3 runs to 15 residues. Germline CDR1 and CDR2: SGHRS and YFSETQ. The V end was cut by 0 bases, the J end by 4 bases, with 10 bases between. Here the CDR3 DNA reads TGCGCCAGCAGCTTGGACCCAAGGGCCACCGGGGAGCTGTTTTTT. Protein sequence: CASSLDPRATGELFF.

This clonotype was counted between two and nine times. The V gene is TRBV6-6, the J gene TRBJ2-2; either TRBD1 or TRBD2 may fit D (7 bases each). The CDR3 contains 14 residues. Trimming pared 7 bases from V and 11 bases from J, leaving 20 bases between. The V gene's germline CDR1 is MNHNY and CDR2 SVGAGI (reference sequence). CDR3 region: CASTGAGGAIELFF. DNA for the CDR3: TGTGCCAGCACCGGGGCAGGGGGGGCAATAGAGCTGTTTTTT.

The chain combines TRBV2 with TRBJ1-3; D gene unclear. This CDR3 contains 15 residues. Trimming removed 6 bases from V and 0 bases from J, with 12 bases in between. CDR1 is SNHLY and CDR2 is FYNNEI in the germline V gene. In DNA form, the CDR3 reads TGTGCCAGCAGCGCCTCGTCCGGCTCTGGAAACACCATATATTTT. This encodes CASSASSGSGNTIYF.

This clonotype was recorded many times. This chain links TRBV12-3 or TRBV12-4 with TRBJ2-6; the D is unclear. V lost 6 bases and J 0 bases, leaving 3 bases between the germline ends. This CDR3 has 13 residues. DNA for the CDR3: TGTGCCAGCAGGAGCTCTGGGGCCAACGTCCTGACTTTC. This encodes CASRSSGANVLTF.

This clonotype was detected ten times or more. Here the CDR3 reads CASLNLGSREVGELFF. As DNA, the CDR3 is TGTGCCAGCTTGAATTTGGGAAGCCGGGAGGTCGGGGAGCTGTTTTTT. The genes are TRBV27 and TRBJ2-2; TRBD2 matches at 7 bases. The CDR3 has 16 amino acids. V lost 8 bases and J lost 7; bases outside the gene matches: 16. Germline loops: CDR1 MNHEY, CDR2 SMNVEV (reference sequence).

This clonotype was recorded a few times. CDR3: CASKSRDRGRNEQFF. CDR3 bases: TGTGCCAGCAAATCCCGGGACAGGGGTCGGAATGAGCAGTTCTTC. The rearrangement links TRBV5-6 to TRBJ2-1; the match to TRBD1 covers 10 bases. Germline loops: CDR1 SGHDT, CDR2 YYEEEE. CDR3 length: 15 amino acids. Trimming cost V 6 bases and J 7 bases; bases outside gene matches: 10.

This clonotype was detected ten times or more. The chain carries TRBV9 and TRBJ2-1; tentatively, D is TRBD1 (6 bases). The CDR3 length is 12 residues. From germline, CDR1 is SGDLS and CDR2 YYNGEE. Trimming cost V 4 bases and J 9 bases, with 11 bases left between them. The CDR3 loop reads CASSLRGGEQFF. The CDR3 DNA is TGTGCCAGCAGCCTTAGAGGGGGTGAGCAGTTCTTC.

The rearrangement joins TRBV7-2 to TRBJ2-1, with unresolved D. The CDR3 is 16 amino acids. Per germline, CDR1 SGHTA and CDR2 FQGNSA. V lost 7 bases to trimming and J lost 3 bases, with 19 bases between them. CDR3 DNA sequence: TGTGCCAGCACCGACGTCTCGGCCAGAAACTACAATGAGCAGTTCTTC. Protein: CASTDVSARNYNEQFF.

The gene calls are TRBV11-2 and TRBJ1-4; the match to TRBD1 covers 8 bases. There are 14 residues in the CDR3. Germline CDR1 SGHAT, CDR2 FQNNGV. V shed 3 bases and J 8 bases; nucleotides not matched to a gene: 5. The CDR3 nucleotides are TGTGCCAGCAGCTTCGGACAGGGTGGGGAAAAACTGTTTTTT. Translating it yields CASSFGQGGEKLFF.

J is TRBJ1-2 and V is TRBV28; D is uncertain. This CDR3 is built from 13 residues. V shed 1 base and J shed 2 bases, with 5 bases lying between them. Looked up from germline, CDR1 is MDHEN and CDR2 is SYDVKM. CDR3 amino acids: CASSLLGNYGYTF. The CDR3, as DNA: TGTGCCAGCAGTTTATTAGGGAACTATGGCTACACCTTC.

The CDR3 sequence is CASTWTADTQYF. The CDR3 bases are TGTGCCAGCACCTGGACCGCAGATACGCAGTATTTT. This chain links TRBV7-2 with TRBJ2-3; D remains unclear. From germline, CDR1 is SGHTA and CDR2 FQGNSA. This CDR3 spans 12 amino acids. V was shortened by 7 bases and J by 4 bases, with 9 bases between the two germline ends.

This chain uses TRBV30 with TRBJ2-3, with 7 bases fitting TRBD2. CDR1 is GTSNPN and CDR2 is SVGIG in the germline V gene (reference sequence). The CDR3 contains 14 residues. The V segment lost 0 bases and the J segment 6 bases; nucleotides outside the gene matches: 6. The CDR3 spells CAWSVLAPLDTQYF. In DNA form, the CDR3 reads TGTGCCTGGAGTGTACTAGCGCCATTGGATACGCAGTATTTT.

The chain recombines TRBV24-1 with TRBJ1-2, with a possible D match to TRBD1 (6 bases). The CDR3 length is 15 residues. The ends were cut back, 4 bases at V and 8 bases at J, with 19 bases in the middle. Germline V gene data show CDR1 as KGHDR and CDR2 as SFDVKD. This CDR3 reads CATSDQSRGAWGYTF. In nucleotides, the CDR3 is TGTGCCACCAGTGACCAAAGCCGGGGGGCTTGGGGCTACACCTTC.

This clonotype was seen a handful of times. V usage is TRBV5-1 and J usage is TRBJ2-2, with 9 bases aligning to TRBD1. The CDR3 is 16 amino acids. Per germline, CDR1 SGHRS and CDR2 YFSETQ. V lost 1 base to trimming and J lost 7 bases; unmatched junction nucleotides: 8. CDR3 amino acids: CASSLSTTGGSGELFF. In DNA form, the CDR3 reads TGCGCCAGCAGCTTGTCCACCACAGGGGGCAGCGGGGAGCTGTTTTTT.

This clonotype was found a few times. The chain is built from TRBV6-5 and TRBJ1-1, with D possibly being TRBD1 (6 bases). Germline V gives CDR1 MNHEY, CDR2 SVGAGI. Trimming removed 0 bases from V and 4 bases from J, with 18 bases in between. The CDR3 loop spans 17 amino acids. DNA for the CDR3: TGTGCCAGCAGTTACTCCTTCGGGCAGGGGATAGCCACTGAAGCTTTCTTT. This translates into CASSYSFGQGIATEAFF.

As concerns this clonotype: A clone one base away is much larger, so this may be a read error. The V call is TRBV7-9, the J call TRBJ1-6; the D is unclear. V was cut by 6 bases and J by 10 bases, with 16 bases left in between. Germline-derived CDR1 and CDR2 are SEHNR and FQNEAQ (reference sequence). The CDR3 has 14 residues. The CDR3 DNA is TGTGCCAGCAGTGCCGTTACGGTTCAGTCACCCCTCCACTTT. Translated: CASSAVTVQSPLHF.